The 30 T cell receptor beta chains given below trace back to one sample, sequenced in a study of blood T cells in healthy people across ages (dated by TCRdb to between 2015 and 2016). Receptor libraries were prepared by 5' RACE. Sequencer: Illumina HiSeq 2500. A second PCR of about 7 to 12 cycles was run with a J-beta primer mix and a sample-barcoded 5' primer. TCRdb reprocessed the public reads (quality trimming at Q25 with fastp, clone calling with MiXCR) and kept in-frame beta chains. Rows matching on CDR3 protein sequence are summarized as one entry with the most common DNA and genes. This sample gives 600,000 to 1,000,000 distinct CDR3 sequences in total; roughly 60% of them show up just once. The top ten clones comprise about 20% of the sample. The sequenced sample consisted of blood. The receptors here all came from a man aged 25 to 40 in good health.

The rearrangement joins TRBV2 to TRBJ2-1; TRBD1 matches at 12 bases. Losses at the gene ends were 6 bases for V and 7 bases for J; bases not matched to a gene: 7. CDR1 and CDR2 (germline): SNHLY, FYNNEI. CDR3 size: 15 residues. DNA for the CDR3: TGTGCCAGCAGACCGGGACAGGGGGCGTTTAATGAGCAGTTCTTC. Its translation: CASRPGQGAFNEQFF.

The chain carries TRBV27 and TRBJ2-1; possibly TRBD1 or TRBD2 for D (5 bases each). The germline CDR1 and CDR2 sequences are MNHEY and SMNVEV (reference sequence). The CDR3 is made up of 16 amino acids. V gave up 2 bases and J gave up 7 bases, with 18 bases separating them. The CDR3 protein is CASSLLGDQGANEQFF. DNA for the CDR3: TGTGCCAGCAGTTTACTAGGGGACCAGGGTGCTAATGAGCAGTTCTTC.

In this sample, this clonotype turned up a few times. The chain couples TRBV15 to TRBJ2-5; D may be TRBD1 or TRBD2 (6 bases each). TRBJ2-7 matches the DNA end more closely, so the J call is doubtful. Germline CDR1 and CDR2: LNHNV and YYDKDF (reference sequence). This CDR3 contains 15 residues. CDR3 loop: CATSRDWGALNEQYF. The DNA of the CDR3 is TGTGCCACCAGCAGAGATTGGGGGGCGCTGAACGAGCAGTACTTC.

This clonotype is a singleton in its sample. At one boundary the junction diverges from the germline segment, which might be a read error. J is TRBJ2-5 and V is TRBV12-3 or TRBV12-4; a weak D match, TRBD1 (5 bases). This CDR3 region has 14 residues. The CDR3 DNA is TGTGCCAGCAGTTTAGCGCAGGGCAGAGAGACTCAGTACTTC. Translating gives CASSLAQGRETQYF.

Details on this clonotype: Possible read error: a much larger clone is one base away. The chain joins TRBV7-2 to TRBJ2-3, with 10 bases lining up with TRBD2. In germline, CDR1 is SGHTA, CDR2 FQGNSA. The J segment lost 4 bases and the V segment lost 8 bases, leaving 15 bases of the junction unmatched. The CDR3 has 17 amino acids. Here the CDR3 reads CASGATTSGSLADTQYF. The CDR3 DNA follows: TGTGCCAGCGGCGCCACGACTAGCGGGTCTCTTGCAGATACGCAGTATTTT.

The V gene is TRBV6-5, the J gene TRBJ2-7; 7 bases align to TRBD1. This CDR3 is built from 15 residues. Germline loops: CDR1 MNHEY, CDR2 SVGAGI. With 2 bases clipped from V and 5 bases from J, the junction kept 9 bases outside the gene matches. CDR3 in amino acids: CASSYAFDRADEQYF. CDR3 nucleotides: TGTGCCAGCAGTTACGCCTTCGACAGGGCGGACGAGCAGTACTTC.

This chain joins TRBV4-2 and TRBJ2-7, with D possibly being TRBD2 (5 bases). With 5 bases removed from V and 2 bases from J, the gap between germline ends came to 13 bases. CDR1 and CDR2 (germline): LGHNA, YNFKEQ. The CDR3 has 14 amino acids. The CDR3 nucleotides read TGTGCCAGCAGCACGTCCGGAGCGGCCTACGAGCAGTACTTC. Protein sequence: CASSTSGAAYEQYF.

The chain combines TRBV27 with TRBJ2-6; D is unclear. The CDR3 runs to 16 residues. Trimming left V 0 bases short and J 0 bases short, with 6 bases between. CDR1 MNHEY and CDR2 SMNVEV come from the germline V gene (reference sequence). In DNA, the CDR3 is TGTGCCAGCAGTTTATCGGCACTCTCTGGGGCCAACGTCCTGACTTTC. Its translation: CASSLSALSGANVLTF. Variable domain in full (rest from reference TRBV27 and TRBJ2-6): EAQVTQNPRYLITVTGKKLTVTCSQNMNHEYMSWYRQDPGLGLRQIYYSMNVEVTDKGDVPEGYKVSRKEKRNFPLILESPSPNQTSLYFCASSLSALSGANVLTFGAGSRLTVL.

This clonotype has just a few counts. This rearrangement joins TRBV20-1 to TRBJ1-6; a weak D match, TRBD1 (6 bases). The germline CDR1 and CDR2 sequences are DFQATT and SNEGSKA (reference sequence). The CDR3 loop spans 17 amino acids. The ends were cut back, 0 bases at V and 2 bases at J, with 14 bases in the middle. The CDR3 region has the DNA TGCAGTGCTAGAGATGTGAGGGGGGGCGCCTATAATTCACCCCTCCACTTT. Its translation is CSARDVRGGAYNSPLHF.

This clonotype was counted only a few times. CDR3 nucleotide sequence: TGTGCCGTTTCTCTAGAGGGAGTAGGCGTCTCCTACAATGAGCAGTTCTTC. Translation: CAVSLEGVGVSYNEQFF. The rearrangement joins TRBV7-9 to TRBJ2-1, with D maybe TRBD2 (5 bases). The CDR3 has 17 residues. V lost 11 bases to trimming and J lost 0 bases, with 23 bases between them. Looked up from germline, CDR1 is SEHNR and CDR2 is FQNEAQ (reference sequence).

V gene TRBV9 combines with J gene TRBJ1-2; D remains unclear. Germline CDR1 reads SGDLS; CDR2 reads YYNGEE. The CDR3 covers 16 residues. V lost 7 bases and J lost 0, with 19 bases in between. In DNA form, the CDR3 reads TGTGCCAGCGGAGATGACCGACAACTATCTAACTATGGCTACACCTTC. It yields the protein CASGDDRQLSNYGYTF. Complete variable domain (other parts from reference TRBV9 and TRBJ1-2): DSGVTQTPKHLITATGQRVTLRCSPRSGDLSVYWYQQSLDQGLQFLIQYYNGEERAKGNILERFSAQQFPDLHSELNLSSLELGDSALYFCASGDDRQLSNYGYTFGSGTRLTVV.

The chain joins TRBV4-2 to TRBJ2-3, with D possibly TRBD2 on 5 matching bases. From germline, CDR1 is LGHNA and CDR2 YNFKEQ. V lost 4 bases and J 8 bases, leaving 19 bases between the germline ends. The CDR3 is 15 residues long. CDR3 sequence (DNA): TGTGCCAGCAGCCCCCAAGCATCCTCAGCGGCTACGCAGTATTTT. Its translation is CASSPQASSAATQYF.

The chain employs TRBV4-3 and TRBJ2-1, with TRBD2 matching 9 bases. CDR3 length: 16 residues. CDR1 and CDR2 from the germline V gene are LGHNA and YSLEER. V shed 1 base and J 8 bases; nucleotides not matched to a gene: 9. CDR3 DNA sequence: TGCGCCAGCAGCCAAGCTCTCGGAGCGGGAGGACATGAGCAGTTCTTC. Amino acid sequence: CASSQALGAGGHEQFF.

CDR3 sequence (DNA): TGTGCCAGCAGTTGGGACACCGATAACTATGGCTACACCTTC. Translation: CASSWDTDNYGYTF. The V call is TRBV12-3 or TRBV12-4, the J call TRBJ1-2, with D possibly TRBD1 on 6 matching bases. The V end was cut by 4 bases, the J end by 1 base, with 10 bases between. CDR3 length: 14 residues.

This sequence joins TRBV20-1 and TRBJ1-2; unclear D gene. The ends were cut back, 6 bases at V and 8 bases at J, with 16 bases in the middle. The germline V gene has CDR1 DFQATT and CDR2 SNEGSKA (reference sequence). The CDR3 totals 12 residues. The CDR3 coding sequence is TGCAGTGCCAGGACGGAAACTGGGGGCTACACCTTC. Translated, it gives CSARTETGGYTF.

This clonotype occurred many times. The chain employs TRBV7-9 and TRBJ2-5; the D gene is possibly TRBD2 (6 bases). V lost 1 base and J 5 bases, leaving 8 bases between the germline ends. CDR1 SEHNR and CDR2 FQNEAQ come from the germline V gene (reference sequence). The CDR3 length is 13 residues. The CDR3 bases are TGTGCCAGCAGCTTAGGGGCGGGGGAGACCCAGTACTTC. Translation: CASSLGAGETQYF. Using reference TRBV7-9 and TRBJ2-5 for the parts outside the CDR3, the full variable domain is DTGVSQNPRHKITKRGQNVTFRCDPISEHNRLYWYRQTLGQGPEFLTYFQNEAQLEKSRLLSDRFSAERPKGSFSTLEIQRTEQGDSAMYLCASSLGAGETQYFGPGTRLLVL.

The sample holds many counts of this clonotype. The chain couples TRBV29-1 to TRBJ2-5, with D hard to call. The CDR3 is 13 residues long. Germline CDR1 is SQVTM and CDR2 is ANQGSEA. Trimming pared 2 bases from V and 5 bases from J, leaving 12 bases between. The CDR3 sequence is CSVETAVGETQYF. The CDR3 DNA is TGCAGCGTTGAAACAGCAGTAGGGGAGACCCAGTACTTC.

This clonotype was seen only a few times. The rearrangement joins TRBV4-2 to TRBJ2-7; D is unresolved. This CDR3 has 15 residues. Trimming took 4 bases from V and 1 from J, leaving 14 bases between them. The germline V gene has CDR1 LGHNA and CDR2 YNFKEQ. The CDR3 protein is CASSPRAMNSYEQYF. The CDR3 coding sequence is TGTGCCAGCAGCCCCCGGGCGATGAATTCCTACGAGCAGTACTTC.

This clonotype appeared once. The chain carries TRBV4-1 and TRBJ2-4; 7 positions match TRBD2. Gene TRBJ2-5 matches the end of the DNA better, so the J call may be wrong. Germline loops: CDR1 MGHRA, CDR2 YSYEKL. This CDR3 comprises 16 residues. The CDR3 sequence is CASSQDGRGGEETQYF. The CDR3 nucleotides read TGCGCCAGCAGCCAAGATGGGAGGGGTGGCGAAGAGACCCAGTACTTC.

The chain has TRBV5-1 and TRBJ2-7; 10 bases align to TRBD1. The CDR3 extends over 14 amino acids. In germline, CDR1 is SGHRS, CDR2 YFSETQ. V gave up 5 bases and J gave up 2 bases; unmatched junction bases: 4. The CDR3 coding sequence is TGCGCCAGCAGATGGGACAGGGGAACCTACGAGCAGTACTTC. It translates to CASRWDRGTYEQYF.

This clonotype was detected many times. The chain joins TRBV10-3 to TRBJ2-4, with a possible D match to TRBD2 (7 bases). Trimming took 9 bases from V and 8 from J, leaving 23 bases between them. There are 15 residues in the CDR3. Per germline, CDR1 ENHRY and CDR2 SYGVKD. The CDR3 loop reads CAIRGGGTPQDIQYF. The CDR3 DNA follows: TGTGCCATAAGAGGGGGGGGCACGCCCCAGGACATTCAGTACTTC.

This chain links TRBV29-1 with TRBJ1-2; D is uncertain. The CDR3 has 13 residues. Looked up from germline, CDR1 is SQVTM and CDR2 is ANQGSEA. V was clipped by 0 bases and J by 7 bases, with 12 bases between them. CDR3 region: CSVEDALTGGYTF. The CDR3 DNA sequence: TGCAGCGTTGAAGATGCTCTAACGGGTGGCTACACCTTC.

The chain combines TRBV2 with TRBJ2-3; possibly TRBD2 for D (6 bases). CDR3 size: 14 residues. V was pared by 6 bases and J by 4 bases, with 14 bases between. The germline gives CDR1 SNHLY, CDR2 FYNNEI. The CDR3 nucleotides are TGTGCCAGCAGCGATCGGGGGTCTCCAGATACGCAGTATTTT. It is translated as CASSDRGSPDTQYF.

The chain employs TRBV29-1 and TRBJ2-7; D assignment may be TRBD1 or TRBD2 (5 bases each). The germline V and J ends were trimmed by 7 bases and 4 bases, with 23 bases remaining between them. The germline gives CDR1 SQVTM, CDR2 ANQGSEA. There are 15 residues in the CDR3. The CDR3 loop is CSARATRGVRYEQYF. DNA of the CDR3: TGCAGCGCCCGGGCCACGAGGGGTGTTCGTTACGAGCAGTACTTC.

This sequence joins TRBV20-1 and TRBJ2-5; the match to TRBD2 covers 9 bases. The tail of the sequence fits TRBJ2-7 better, so the J call may be wrong. CDR3 length: 15 amino acids. CDR1 is DFQATT and CDR2 is SNEGSKA in the germline V gene (reference sequence). The CDR3 reads CSAISLRAGGGEQYF. The CDR3, as DNA: TGCAGTGCTATCTCGTTAAGGGCGGGAGGGGGCGAGCAGTACTTC.

The chain couples TRBV12-3 or TRBV12-4 to TRBJ2-1; D is tentatively TRBD1 or TRBD2 (6 bases each). The end of the DNA fits TRBJ2-7 better, so the J call may be wrong. The CDR3 length is 17 residues. The CDR3 protein is CASTLMCAYLGGDEQYF. The DNA of the CDR3 is TGTGCCAGCACCCTAATGTGCGCATACCTGGGGGGCGATGAGCAGTACTTC.

The J gene is TRBJ2-1, the V gene TRBV7-9; maybe TRBD2 (5 bases). Germline CDR1 and CDR2: SEHNR and FQNEAQ (reference sequence). The CDR3 runs to 13 residues. The V gene lost 4 bases and the J gene lost 8 bases, with 12 bases spanning the gap. CDR3 DNA: TGTGCCAGCAGCTCTACCAACGGGGATGAGCAGTTCTTC. It yields the protein CASSSTNGDEQFF. The variable domain in full, completed from reference TRBV7-9 and TRBJ2-1, reads DTGVSQNPRHKITKRGQNVTFRCDPISEHNRLYWYRQTLGQGPEFLTYFQNEAQLEKSRLLSDRFSAERPKGSFSTLEIQRTEQGDSAMYLCASSSTNGDEQFFGPGTRLTVL.

This clonotype was observed a handful of times. The V and J genes are TRBV7-2 and TRBJ2-7; D perhaps matches TRBD2 (6 bases). Germline V lookup: CDR1 SGHTA, CDR2 FQGNSA. CDR3 length: 15 residues. Trimming pared 5 bases from V and 2 bases from J, leaving 16 bases between. CDR3 in amino acids: CASSHGLTSPYEQYF. For the CDR3, the DNA is TGTGCCAGCAGCCACGGGTTGACTAGTCCCTACGAGCAGTACTTC. The variable domain in full, with the rest retrieved from reference TRBV7-2 and TRBJ2-7, is GAGVSQSPSNKVTEKGKDVELRCDPISGHTALYWYRQSLGQGLEFLIYFQGNSAPDKSGLPSDRFSAERTGGSVSTLTIQRTQQEDSAVYLCASSHGLTSPYEQYFGPGTRLTVT.

The genes are TRBV20-1 and TRBJ1-6; D remains ambiguous. This CDR3 has 12 amino acids. From germline, CDR1 is DFQATT and CDR2 SNEGSKA (reference sequence). Between the trimmed V and J ends, which lost 1 base and 8 bases, there was a span of 6 bases. CDR3: CSARVQDSPLHF. DNA for the CDR3: TGCAGTGCTAGAGTTCAGGATTCACCCCTCCACTTT.

The chain employs TRBV3-1 and TRBJ2-7; tentative D call: TRBD1 (5 bases). This CDR3 comprises 13 residues. The germline CDR1 and CDR2 sequences are LGHDT and YNNKEL (reference sequence). Trimming took 0 bases from V and 5 from J, leaving 8 bases between them. DNA for the CDR3: TGTGCCAGCAGCCAAGAAGGGGCCCACGAGCAGTACTTC. It yields the protein CASSQEGAHEQYF.